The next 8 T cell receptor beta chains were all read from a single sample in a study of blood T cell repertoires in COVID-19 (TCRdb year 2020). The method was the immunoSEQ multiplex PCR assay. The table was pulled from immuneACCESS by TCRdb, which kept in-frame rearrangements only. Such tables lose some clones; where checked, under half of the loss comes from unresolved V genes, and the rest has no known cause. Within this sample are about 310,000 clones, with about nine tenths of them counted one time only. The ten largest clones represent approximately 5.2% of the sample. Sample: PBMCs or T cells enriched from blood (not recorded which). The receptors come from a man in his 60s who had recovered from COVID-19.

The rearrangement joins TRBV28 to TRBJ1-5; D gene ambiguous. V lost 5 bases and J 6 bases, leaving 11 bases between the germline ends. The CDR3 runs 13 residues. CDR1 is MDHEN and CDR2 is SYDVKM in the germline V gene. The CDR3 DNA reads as TGTGCCAGCAGTCCTAACCTCGGTCAGCCCCAGCATTTT. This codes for CASSPNLGQPQHF.

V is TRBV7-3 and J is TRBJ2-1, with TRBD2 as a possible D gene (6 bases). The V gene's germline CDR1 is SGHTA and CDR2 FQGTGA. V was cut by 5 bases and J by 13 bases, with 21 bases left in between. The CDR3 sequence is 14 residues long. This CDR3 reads CASSRPWGGKEQFF. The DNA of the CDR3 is TGTGCCAGCAGCCGCCCCTGGGGAGGCAAAGAACAGTTCTTC.

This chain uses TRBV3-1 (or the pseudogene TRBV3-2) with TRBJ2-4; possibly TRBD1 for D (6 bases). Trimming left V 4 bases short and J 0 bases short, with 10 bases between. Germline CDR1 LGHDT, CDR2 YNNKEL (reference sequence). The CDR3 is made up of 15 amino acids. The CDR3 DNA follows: TGTGCCAGCAGCCGGACAGTCCTAGCCAAAAACATTCAGTACTTC. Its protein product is CASSRTVLAKNIQYF.

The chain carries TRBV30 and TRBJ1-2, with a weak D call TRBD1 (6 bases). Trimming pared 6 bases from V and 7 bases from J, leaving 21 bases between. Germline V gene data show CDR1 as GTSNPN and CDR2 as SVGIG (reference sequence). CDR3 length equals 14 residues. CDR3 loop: CACRHYAPRGGYTF. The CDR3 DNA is TGTGCCTGCCGACATTATGCTCCCAGGGGTGGCTACACCTTC.

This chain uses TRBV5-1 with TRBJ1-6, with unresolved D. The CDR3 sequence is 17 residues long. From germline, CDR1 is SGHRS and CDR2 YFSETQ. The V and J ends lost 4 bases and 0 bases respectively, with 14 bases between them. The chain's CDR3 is CASSTLEQSSYNSPLHF. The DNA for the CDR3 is TGCGCCAGCAGCACACTCGAACAGAGCTCCTATAATTCACCCCTCCACTTT.

CDR3 nucleotide sequence: TGCGCCAGCAGCTTGCCTAAAGGGGAGGGACCCACTGAAGCTTTCTTT. Translating gives CASSLPKGEGPTEAFF. The chain couples TRBV5-1 to TRBJ1-1, with D possibly being TRBD1 (5 bases). Germline values: CDR1 SGHRS, CDR2 YFSETQ. This CDR3 has 16 amino acids. Trimming took off 1 base at V and 4 bases at J, with 17 bases between the two ends.

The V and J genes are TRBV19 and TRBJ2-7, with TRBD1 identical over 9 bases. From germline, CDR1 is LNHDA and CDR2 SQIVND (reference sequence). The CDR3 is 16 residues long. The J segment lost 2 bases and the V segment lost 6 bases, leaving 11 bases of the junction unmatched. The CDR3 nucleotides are TGTGCCAGTAGCTCGCCGGGGACAGGGAAGGCCTACGAGCAGTACTTC. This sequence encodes CASSSPGTGKAYEQYF.

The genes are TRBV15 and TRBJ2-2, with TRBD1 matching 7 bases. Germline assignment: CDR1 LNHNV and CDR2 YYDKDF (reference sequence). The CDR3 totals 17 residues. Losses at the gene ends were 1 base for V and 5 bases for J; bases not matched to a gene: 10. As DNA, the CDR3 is TGTGCCACCAGCAGAGGGGGGACAGCCGCCGGAACCGGGGAGCTGTTTTTT. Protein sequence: CATSRGGTAAGTGELFF.